This TCR beta chain appears in the sequencing data of a study of OX40 agonist ivuxolimab in advanced cancers. Study-level background: Earlier anti-PD-1, anti-PD-L1 or anti-CTLA-4 therapy was permitted; less than 50% had received some.

Assay used: immunoSEQ multiplex PCR; TCRdb lists only in-frame clones, some missing. Among approximately 19,000 clones listed, 75% to 80% were seen once. Trimming left V 4 bases short and J 6 bases short, with 13 bases between. The CDR3 extends over 13 amino acids. Germline V lookup: CDR1 LGHNA, CDR2 YSLEER. In its sample, this clone was seen once. The chain employs TRBV4-3 and TRBJ2-7; D unresolved. This clonotype originated in an adult with an advanced solid tumor such as melanoma, head and neck, liver or kidney cancer. The sequencing here drew on CD4+ or CD8+ T cells sorted from blood, taken in a trial of the OX40 agonist ivuxolimab. CDR3 sequence (DNA): TGCGCCAGCAGCCCCCCTTTGAGATGCGAGCAGTACTTC. Encoded protein: CASSPPLRCEQYF.